This T cell receptor (beta chain) is from a study of CD8 T cells in ankylosing spondylitis. For TCR beta, libraries came from quantitative 5'-RACE with molecular barcodes. TCRdb analysed the 5' RACE reads with MiXCR anew, one entry per CDR3 protein. The table records roughly 260,000 distinct CDR3 sequences, roughly 20% of them present only once. As for this clonotype: As yet, its antigen is unknown. A much larger clone differs by one base, so this may be a read error.

Study conclusions and caveats: What seemed typical of ankylosing spondylitis blood was a TCR beta motif built from roughly eight highly homologous variants. As for the disease-linked clones, they showed a CD8+ phenotype and occurred at relatively low frequencies in peripheral blood.

The CDR3 runs 13 residues. V lost 5 bases, J lost 8 bases, and 15 bases lay in between. The rearrangement links TRBV12-3 or TRBV12-4 to TRBJ2-5; D is possibly TRBD2 (5 bases). Specimen: blood, either unsorted or a sorted T cell fraction (not recorded which). This receptor was identified in a male donor with ankylosing spondylitis or in good health (not recorded which). The CDR3 nucleotides are TGTGCCAGCAGTGTAATCCGGGATCGAACCCAGTACTTC. The encoded protein is CASSVIRDRTQYF.